The 29 T cell receptor beta chains reported below all come from one sample, sequenced in a study of early T cells in non-severe SARS-CoV-2 infection. TCRdb analysed the 5' RACE reads with MiXCR anew, one entry per CDR3 protein. Of some 60,000 distinct CDR3 sequences listed, about 12% are singletons. The sample comprised whole blood. Source of these receptors: an adult who was a healthcare worker with PCR-confirmed SARS-CoV-2 infection or an uninfected control (not recorded which).

This clonotype was counted at least ten times. The chain links TRBV3-1 to TRBJ2-3; D is undetermined. This CDR3 contains 14 residues. CDR1 is LGHDT and CDR2 is YNNKEL in the germline V gene (reference sequence). With 4 bases removed from V and 5 bases from J, the gap between germline ends came to 13 bases. The CDR3 region is CASSPRLLGDTQYF. In nucleotides, the CDR3 is TGTGCCAGCAGCCCACGGCTCCTCGGAGATACGCAGTATTTT.

This clonotype is a singleton in its sample. The V gene is TRBV9, the J gene TRBJ2-1; 9 nucleotides line up with TRBD1. The V gene end was trimmed by 2 bases and the J gene end by 7 bases; junction bases not matched to a gene: 4. Germline V CDR1 and CDR2: SGDLS, YYNGEE. CDR3 length: 14 amino acids. The CDR3 loop is CASSVGTGRNEQFF. DNA of the CDR3: TGTGCCAGCAGCGTCGGGACAGGGAGGAATGAGCAGTTCTTC.

This clonotype was recorded many times. V and J are TRBV12-3 or TRBV12-4 and TRBJ1-2, with 10 bases identical to TRBD1. CDR3 length: 13 residues. Trimming at V came to 5 bases and at J to 7 bases, leaving 4 bases not matched to a gene. The CDR3 protein is CASSIDRGLGYTF. CDR3 DNA: TGTGCCAGCAGTATCGACAGGGGGCTTGGCTACACCTTC.

The chain uses TRBV19 and TRBJ1-2, with 7 nucleotides matching TRBD1. The germline CDR1 and CDR2 sequences are LNHDA and SQIVND (reference sequence). CDR3 length: 15 amino acids. CDR3 residues: CVTSTGQSSNYGYTF. The CDR3, as DNA: TGTGTCACCTCGACGGGACAGTCGTCGAACTATGGCTACACCTTC.

The chain carries TRBV29-1 and TRBJ2-3, with a weak D call TRBD2 (6 bases). Germline CDR1 reads SQVTM; CDR2 reads ANQGSEA. The CDR3 runs to 12 residues. Trimming shortened V by 8 bases and J by 1 base, and 10 bases separated the two germline ends. The CDR3 bases are TGCAGCTCCTGCGGGGGCACAGATACGCAGTATTTT. Amino acid sequence: CSSCGGTDTQYF.

This clonotype was seen repeatedly, ten times or more. J is TRBJ1-1 and V is TRBV27, with no clear D. CDR1 is MNHEY and CDR2 is SMNVEV in the germline V gene (reference sequence). Trimming removed 2 bases from V and 1 base from J, with 8 bases in between. CDR3 size: 14 residues. CDR3 residues: CASSLGLGNTEAFF. The CDR3 DNA is TGTGCCAGCAGTTTAGGCTTGGGGAACACTGAAGCTTTCTTT.

This clonotype was detected ten times or more. The J gene is TRBJ1-2, the V gene TRBV11-3, with 8 nucleotides matching TRBD1. Germline V lookup: CDR1 SGHNT, CDR2 YENEEA. The CDR3 loop spans 17 amino acids. The junction had 13 bases not matched to a gene; V was cut back by 3 bases and J by 4 bases. In nucleotides, the CDR3 is TGTGCCAGCAGCTTGACGACCGGGACAGGACTTTTCTATGGCTACACCTTC. Translating gives CASSLTTGTGLFYGYTF.

At least ten counts were recorded for this clonotype. The chain carries TRBV10-3 and TRBJ2-5, with D uncertain. The V end lost 3 bases, the J end lost 5 bases, and 4 bases lay between the germline ends. Germline CDR1 ENHRY, CDR2 SYGVKD. This CDR3 spans 11 amino acids. The CDR3 region is CAISDGETQYF. The CDR3 DNA sequence: TGTGCCATCAGTGATGGGGAGACCCAGTACTTC.

The table lists this clonotype with many counts. V gene TRBV5-1 combines with J gene TRBJ1-4; TRBD1 aligns across 8 bases. Germline lookup yields CDR1 SGHRS and CDR2 YFSETQ. The CDR3 consists of 16 residues. V was clipped by 0 bases and J by 3 bases; unmatched bases: 4. CDR3 nucleotide sequence: TGCGCCAGCAGCTTGGACCCGACAGGGGCTAATGAAAAACTGTTTTTT. This gives the protein CASSLDPTGANEKLFF.

The table lists this clonotype with many counts. The chain combines TRBV4-2 with TRBJ1-3; no clear D gene. The CDR3 runs 15 residues. V was pared by 3 bases and J by 0 bases, with 9 bases between. Germline V gene data show CDR1 as LGHNA and CDR2 as YNFKEQ. CDR3: CASSQFGLSGNTIYF. The CDR3 bases are TGTGCCAGCAGCCAGTTTGGGCTCTCTGGAAACACCATATATTTT.

This rearrangement joins TRBV4-1 to TRBJ1-5; D gene uncertain. Germline V gives CDR1 MGHRA, CDR2 YSYEKL. This CDR3 contains 14 residues. V was pared by 1 base and J by 7 bases, with 11 bases between. The CDR3 sequence is CASSQVPGPQPQHF. The CDR3 DNA reads TGCGCCAGCAGCCAAGTGCCCGGACCGCAGCCCCAGCATTTT.

There are a few counts of this clonotype. The chain is built from TRBV11-2 and TRBJ1-2; D unresolved. CDR1 SGHAT and CDR2 FQNNGV come from the germline V gene. The CDR3 has 15 residues. Trimming stripped 3 bases from V and 4 bases from J, with 15 bases between. The CDR3 protein is CASSLGTAPSYGYTF. The CDR3 nucleotides are TGTGCCAGCAGCTTGGGCACAGCCCCTAGCTATGGCTACACCTTC.

In its sample, this clonotype was seen many times. The CDR3 sequence: CASSLQGMNTEAFF. Written as DNA, the CDR3 is TGTGCCAGCAGCTTACAGGGCATGAACACTGAAGCTTTCTTT. The V and J genes are TRBV7-3 and TRBJ1-1; D is perhaps TRBD1 (5 bases). This CDR3 is built from 14 residues. Germline V gives CDR1 SGHTA, CDR2 FQGTGA. The V and J ends lost 2 bases and 0 bases respectively, with 7 bases between them.

This clonotype was picked up many times. One junction end disagrees with the germline gene, perhaps due to a read error. V usage is TRBV7-3 and J usage is TRBJ2-3; D is possibly TRBD1 or TRBD2 (6 bases each). The germline gives CDR1 SGHTA, CDR2 FQGTGA. The CDR3 runs 14 residues. CDR3: CASSLSGGTDTQYF. CDR3 nucleotides: TGTGCCAGCAGCCTTTCCGGGGGCACAGATACACAGTATTTT.

The CDR3 region has the DNA TGCAGCGTCGTACAGGGGGCCAATGAAAAACTGTTTTTT. It encodes CSVVQGANEKLFF. This sequence joins TRBV29-1 and TRBJ1-4; 9 bases line up with TRBD1. CDR3 length equals 13 residues. Germline CDR1 and CDR2: SQVTM and ANQGSEA. With 6 bases clipped from V and 5 bases from J, the junction kept 4 bases outside the gene matches.

This clonotype was detected many times. This chain links TRBV24-1 with TRBJ2-1; D is unclear. CDR1 and CDR2 (germline): KGHDR, SFDVKD. V gave up 4 bases and J gave up 5 bases, with 5 bases separating them. The CDR3 spans 12 residues. The CDR3 DNA is TGTGCCACCAGTGACCAGAACAATGAGCAGTTCTTC. Its translation: CATSDQNNEQFF.

The chain couples TRBV10-3 to TRBJ2-7, with TRBD2 matching 10 bases. Germline lookup yields CDR1 ENHRY and CDR2 SYGVKD. V dropped 6 bases and J dropped 2; count of bases not matched to a gene: 13. The CDR3 consists of 17 residues. CDR3 in amino acids: CAISPSLLAGATYEQYF. The DNA for the CDR3 is TGTGCCATCAGCCCATCCCTTCTAGCGGGGGCCACCTACGAGCAGTACTTC.

This clonotype has a count of ten or more. The chain has TRBV29-1 and TRBJ2-7; 7 nucleotides agree with TRBD1. This CDR3 has 13 amino acids. V gave up 3 bases and J gave up 5 bases; unmatched junction bases: 7. Germline V gene lookup returns CDR1 SQVTM and CDR2 ANQGSEA. The CDR3 is CSVDNVRGNEQYF. The DNA of the CDR3 is TGCAGCGTTGATAATGTCAGGGGGAACGAGCAGTACTTC.

This clonotype was seen ten or more times. The chain uses TRBV2 and TRBJ2-3; D not certain. V lost 4 bases and J 8 bases, leaving 4 bases between the germline ends. CDR3 length equals 10 residues. CDR1 and CDR2 (germline): SNHLY, FYNNEI. The CDR3 DNA reads TGTGCCAGCAGTGTGGCTACGCAGTATTTT. The encoded protein is CASSVATQYF. The variable domain in full, completed from reference TRBV2 and TRBJ2-3, reads EPEVTQTPSHQVTQMGQEVILRCVPISNHLYFYWYRQILGQKVEFLVSFYNNEISEKSEIFDDQFSVERPDGSNFTLKIRSTKLEDSAMYFCASSVATQYFGPGTRLTVL.

This clonotype was seen many times. The DNA for the CDR3 is TGTGCCAGCAGCGGCCAGGGGGCAGAGACCCAGTACTTC. It is translated as CASSGQGAETQYF. The genes are TRBV6-5 and TRBJ2-5; 8 positions match TRBD1. CDR1 is MNHEY, CDR2 SVGAGI, per germline. V lost 6 bases and J lost 4; bases outside the gene matches: 4. This CDR3 region has 13 residues.

In this sample, this clonotype turned up many times. V is TRBV7-8 and J is TRBJ2-7; 7 nucleotides align to TRBD2. CDR3 length: 14 residues. Germline V gene lookup returns CDR1 SGHVS and CDR2 FQNEAQ. The J segment lost 0 bases and the V segment lost 5 bases, leaving 4 bases of the junction unmatched. The CDR3 nucleotides read TGTGCCAGCAGCCGGGGGGTTAGCTCCTACGAGCAGTACTTC. Translation: CASSRGVSSYEQYF.

This clonotype was found many times. This chain connects TRBV5-1 to TRBJ2-1, with D perhaps being TRBD1 or TRBD2 (6 bases each). V lost 0 bases and J 6 bases, leaving 13 bases between the germline ends. The CDR3 is made up of 15 amino acids. The V gene's germline CDR1 is SGHRS and CDR2 YFSETQ. The CDR3 DNA is TGCGCCAGCAGCTTGGTAGGGGGGAGTATCAATGAGCAGTTCTTC. Translation gives CASSLVGGSINEQFF.

This clonotype was recorded many times. V usage is TRBV5-1 and J usage is TRBJ2-1, with 7 bases matching TRBD2. The CDR3 is made up of 17 amino acids. V gave up 4 bases and J gave up 7 bases; unmatched junction bases: 17. Per the germline V gene, CDR1 is SGHRS and CDR2 is YFSETQ. For the CDR3, the DNA is TGCGCCAGCAGCCTACCCCGGGAGGAGCCCCGGGGAAATGAGCAGTTCTTC. The encoded protein is CASSLPREEPRGNEQFF.

A word on this clonotype: This may stem from a read error, because a much larger clone lies one nucleotide away. This chain joins TRBV19 and TRBJ2-1; either TRBD1 or TRBD2 may fit D (5 bases each). The CDR3 runs to 16 residues. Germline values: CDR1 LNHDA, CDR2 SQIVND (reference sequence). Between the trimmed V and J ends, which lost 7 bases and 4 bases, there was a span of 20 bases. The CDR3 nucleotides are TGTGCCAGTACCTCCCGGGGCCTTGGCTTGTACAATGAGCAGTTCTTC. Translation: CASTSRGLGLYNEQFF.

In its sample, this clonotype was seen a few times. V and J are TRBV7-3 and TRBJ2-3; perhaps TRBD2 as D (5 bases). The CDR3 loop spans 12 amino acids. Trimming cost V 4 bases and J 7 bases, with 9 bases left between them. Germline loops: CDR1 SGHTA, CDR2 FQGTGA. CDR3 nucleotides: TGTGCCAGCAGCTCAGGACTGAATACGCAGTATTTT. It encodes CASSSGLNTQYF.

This clonotype came up many times. The rearrangement links TRBV11-3 to TRBJ2-3; TRBD2 might be the D (6 bases). V lost 3 bases and J 2 bases, leaving 9 bases between the germline ends. The CDR3 runs 14 residues. Germline V CDR1 and CDR2: SGHNT, YENEEA. The CDR3 DNA sequence: TGTGCCAGCAGCTTTACTAGCCTCACAGATACGCAGTATTTT. Protein product: CASSFTSLTDTQYF.

This clonotype was seen many times. The CDR3 loop is CASSQDEGQGLGYTF. In DNA form, the CDR3 reads TGTGCCAGCAGCCAAGATGAAGGACAGGGACTCGGCTACACCTTC. V gene TRBV3-1 combines with J gene TRBJ1-2, with 8 bases that match TRBD1. With V trimmed by 0 bases and J by 8 bases, 8 bases remained unmatched. This CDR3 is built from 15 residues. Germline V gives CDR1 LGHDT, CDR2 YNNKEL (reference sequence).

The table lists this clonotype with many counts. This rearrangement joins TRBV11-2 to TRBJ2-1; D is possibly TRBD2 (7 bases). V lost 6 bases and J 7 bases, leaving 19 bases between the germline ends. The CDR3 has 15 amino acids. Germline CDR1 SGHAT, CDR2 FQNNGV. Here the CDR3 reads CASRLLAGATNEQFF. The CDR3 bases are TGTGCCAGCAGACTTCTCGCGGGGGCAACGAATGAGCAGTTCTTC. Full variable domain (outside the CDR3, taken from reference TRBV11-2 and TRBJ2-1): EAGVAQSPRYKIIEKRQSVAFWCNPISGHATLYWYQQILGQGPKLLIQFQNNGVVDDSQLPKDRFSAERLKGVDSTLKIQPAKLEDSAVYLCASRLLAGATNEQFFGPGTRLTVL.

The chain employs TRBV6-5 and TRBJ1-4; 7 nucleotides line up with TRBD1. J gave up 8 bases and V 4 bases, and 4 bases lay outside the gene matches. Germline lookup yields CDR1 MNHEY and CDR2 SVGAGI. This CDR3 is 13 amino acids long. DNA for the CDR3: TGTGCCAGCAGTTCCCAAGGGGGCGAAAAACTGTTTTTT. Translation gives CASSSQGGEKLFF.